This TCR beta chain was identified during a study of pediatric ulcerative colitis. The assay was immunoSEQ multiplex PCR, and TCRdb's table has in-frame clones only and misses some. The data hold approximately 40,000 clones, with roughly 73% observed a single time. One to two pinch biopsies were taken from the rectum during colonoscopy. This CDR3 is built from 11 residues. Trimming shortened V by 6 bases and J by 1 base, and 3 bases separated the two germline ends. Germline V CDR1 and CDR2: MNHNS, SASEGT. The specimen was gut tissue. The origin of this receptor is a boy aged 5-17 years with moderate ulcerative colitis. The chain employs TRBV6-1 and TRBJ1-2; D gene unclear. CDR3 region: CASRLNYGYTF. Written as DNA, the CDR3 is TGTGCCAGCAGACTTAACTATGGCTACACCTTC.